This T cell receptor beta chain is from a study of T-cell reconstitution after alpha-beta-depleted transplantation in children. This clonotype has a count of ten or more. Unique molecular identifiers were built into the TCRbeta library. TCRdb itself ran the PCR reads through MiXCR, one entry per CDR3 protein. Here the sample spans about 240,000 distinct CDR3 sequences, around 25% being singletons. Germline V CDR1 and CDR2: SGHRS, YFSETQ. With 0 bases removed from V and 0 bases from J, the gap between germline ends came to 6 bases. This CDR3 is 15 amino acids long. Sample: PBMCs, taken before TCRalphabeta/CD19-depleted stem cell transplant. This chain uses TRBV5-1 with TRBJ2-2; D is undetermined. The receptor was derived from a girl aged 2 to 10 with Fanconi anemia, due to receive a stem cell transplant. Here the CDR3 reads CASSLGATNTGELFF. The CDR3 DNA reads TGCGCCAGCAGCTTGGGGGCGACGAACACCGGGGAGCTGTTTTTT.